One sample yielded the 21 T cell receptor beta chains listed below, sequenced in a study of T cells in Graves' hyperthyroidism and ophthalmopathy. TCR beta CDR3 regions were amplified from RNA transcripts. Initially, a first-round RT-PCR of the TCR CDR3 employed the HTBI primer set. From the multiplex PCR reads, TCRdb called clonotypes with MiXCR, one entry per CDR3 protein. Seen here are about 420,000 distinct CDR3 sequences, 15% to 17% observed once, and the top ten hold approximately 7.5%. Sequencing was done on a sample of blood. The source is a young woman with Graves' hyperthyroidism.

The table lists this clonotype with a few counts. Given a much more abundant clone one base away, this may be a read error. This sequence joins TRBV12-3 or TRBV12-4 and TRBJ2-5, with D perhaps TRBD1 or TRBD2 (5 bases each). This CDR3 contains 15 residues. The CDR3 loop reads CAGSYPSGTGETQYF. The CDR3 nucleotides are TGTGCCGGCAGCTACCCCTCCGGGACCGGTGAGACCCAGTACTTC.

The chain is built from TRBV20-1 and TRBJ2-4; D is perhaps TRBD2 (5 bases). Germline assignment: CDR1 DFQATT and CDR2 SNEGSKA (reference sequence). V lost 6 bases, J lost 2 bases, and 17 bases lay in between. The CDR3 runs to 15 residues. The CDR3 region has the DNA TGCAGTGCGAGCCGCCCGACTACGTCCAAAAACATTCAGTACTTC. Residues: CSASRPTTSKNIQYF.

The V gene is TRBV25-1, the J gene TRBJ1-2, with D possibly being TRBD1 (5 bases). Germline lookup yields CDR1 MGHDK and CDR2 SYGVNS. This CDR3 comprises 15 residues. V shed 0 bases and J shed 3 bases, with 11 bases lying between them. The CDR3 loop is CASSEYIGGDYGYTF. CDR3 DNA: TGTGCCAGCAGTGAATATATCGGGGGAGACTATGGCTACACCTTC.

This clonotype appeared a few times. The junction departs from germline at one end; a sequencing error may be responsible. CDR3 coding DNA: TGCGCCAGCAGCCTCCAGGGACGGCACTCTGGAAACACCACATATTTT. Amino acids: CASSLQGRHSGNTTYF. The chain carries TRBV5-1 and TRBJ1-3, with D maybe TRBD1 (5 bases). Germline V lookup: CDR1 SGHRS, CDR2 YFSETQ. This CDR3 is 16 amino acids long.

In nucleotides, the CDR3 is TGTGCCTTAGACAGAAACTCTGGGGCCAACGTCCTGACTTTC. Encoded protein: CALDRNSGANVLTF. V is TRBV30 and J is TRBJ2-6; D is perhaps TRBD1 (5 bases). Germline V gene sequence: CDR1 GTSNPN, CDR2 SVGIG (reference sequence). The CDR3 spans 14 residues. V was clipped by 7 bases and J by 0 bases, with 10 bases between them.

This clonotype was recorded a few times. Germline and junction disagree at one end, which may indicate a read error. The CDR3 protein is CAGSYIANYGYTF. In DNA, the CDR3 is TGTGCCGGCAGTTACATTGCTAACTATGGCTACACCTTC. V is TRBV6-9 and J is TRBJ1-2; D call uncertain. The CDR3 covers 13 residues. Germline V gene sequence: CDR1 MNHGY, CDR2 SVAAGI.

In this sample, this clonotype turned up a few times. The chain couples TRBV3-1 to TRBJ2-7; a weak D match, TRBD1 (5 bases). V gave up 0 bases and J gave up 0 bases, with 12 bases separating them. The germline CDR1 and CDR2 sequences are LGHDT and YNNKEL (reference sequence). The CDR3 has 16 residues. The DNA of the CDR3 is TGTGCCAGCAGCCAAGATCAGCACAGGATCTCCTACGAGCAGTACTTC. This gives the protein CASSQDQHRISYEQYF.

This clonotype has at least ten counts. The CDR3 nucleotides are TGTGCTAGTGGTTTGGTACGACTGTTCTCTGGGGCCAACGTCCTGACTTTC. Translation gives CASGLVRLFSGANVLTF. The chain combines TRBV12-5 with TRBJ2-6; D unclear. V shed 0 bases and J shed 0 bases, with 9 bases lying between them. The CDR3 consists of 17 residues. Germline V gene lookup returns CDR1 LGHNT and CDR2 FRNRAP.

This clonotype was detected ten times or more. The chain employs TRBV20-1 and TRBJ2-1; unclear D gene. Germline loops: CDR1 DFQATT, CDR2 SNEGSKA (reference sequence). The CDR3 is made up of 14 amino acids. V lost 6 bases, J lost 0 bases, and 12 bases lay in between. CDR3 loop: CSALPASSYNEQFF. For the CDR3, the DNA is TGCAGTGCCCTACCGGCCAGCTCCTACAATGAGCAGTTCTTC.

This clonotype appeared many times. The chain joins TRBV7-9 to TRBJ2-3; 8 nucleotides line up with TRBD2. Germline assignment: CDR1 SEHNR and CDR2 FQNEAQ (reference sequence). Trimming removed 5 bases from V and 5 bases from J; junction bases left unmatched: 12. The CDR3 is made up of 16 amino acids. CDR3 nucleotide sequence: TGTGCCAGCAGCCCCAAGCGGGAGCCTGGAAGAGATACGCAGTATTTT. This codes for CASSPKREPGRDTQYF.

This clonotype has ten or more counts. The CDR3, as DNA: TGTGCCAGCAGTTCTTTAGCGGGGGGGCCGATAGATACGCAGTATTTT. It codes for CASSSLAGGPIDTQYF. The chain recombines TRBV27 with TRBJ2-3; 11 bases are shared with TRBD2. The germline V gene encodes CDR1 MNHEY and CDR2 SMNVEV (reference sequence). With 4 bases clipped from V and 5 bases from J, the junction kept 8 bases outside the gene matches. This CDR3 contains 16 residues.

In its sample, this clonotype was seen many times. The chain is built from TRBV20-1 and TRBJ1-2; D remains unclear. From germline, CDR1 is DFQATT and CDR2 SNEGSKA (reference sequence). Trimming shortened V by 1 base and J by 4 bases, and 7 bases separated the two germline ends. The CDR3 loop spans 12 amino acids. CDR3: CSARGTTYGYTF. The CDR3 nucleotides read TGCAGTGCTAGAGGGACCACCTATGGCTACACCTTC.

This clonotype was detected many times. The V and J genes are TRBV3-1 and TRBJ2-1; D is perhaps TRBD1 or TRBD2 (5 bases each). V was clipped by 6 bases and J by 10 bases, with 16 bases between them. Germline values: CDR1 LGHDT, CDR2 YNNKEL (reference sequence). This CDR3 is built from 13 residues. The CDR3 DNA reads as TGTGCCAGCAGTCCGACTTGGGGCGGGGAGCAGTTCTTC. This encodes CASSPTWGGEQFF.

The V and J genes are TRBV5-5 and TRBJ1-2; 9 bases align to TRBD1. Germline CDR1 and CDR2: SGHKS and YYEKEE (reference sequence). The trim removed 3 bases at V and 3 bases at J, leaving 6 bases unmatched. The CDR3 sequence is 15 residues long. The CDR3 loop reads CASSSQTGGDYGYTF. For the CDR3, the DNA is TGTGCCAGCAGCTCTCAGACAGGGGGGGACTATGGCTACACCTTC. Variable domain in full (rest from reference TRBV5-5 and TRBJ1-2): DAGVTQSPTHLIKTRGQQVTLRCSPISGHKSVSWYQQVLGQGPQFIFQYYEKEERGRGNFPDRFSARQFPNYSSELNVNALLLGDSALYLCASSSQTGGDYGYTFGSGTRLTVV.

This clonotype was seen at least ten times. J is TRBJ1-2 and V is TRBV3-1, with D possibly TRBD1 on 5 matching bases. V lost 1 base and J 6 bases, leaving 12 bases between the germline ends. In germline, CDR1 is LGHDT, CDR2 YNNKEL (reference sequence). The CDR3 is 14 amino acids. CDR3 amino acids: CASSQVRGDDGYTF. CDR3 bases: TGTGCCAGCAGCCAAGTCAGAGGGGACGATGGCTACACCTTC.

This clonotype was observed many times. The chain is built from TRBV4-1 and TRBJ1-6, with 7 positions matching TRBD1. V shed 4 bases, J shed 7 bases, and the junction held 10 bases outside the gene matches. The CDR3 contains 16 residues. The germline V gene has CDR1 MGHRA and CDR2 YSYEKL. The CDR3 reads CASSPFSGTANSPLHF. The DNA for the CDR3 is TGCGCCAGCAGCCCTTTTTCCGGGACAGCAAATTCACCCCTCCACTTT.

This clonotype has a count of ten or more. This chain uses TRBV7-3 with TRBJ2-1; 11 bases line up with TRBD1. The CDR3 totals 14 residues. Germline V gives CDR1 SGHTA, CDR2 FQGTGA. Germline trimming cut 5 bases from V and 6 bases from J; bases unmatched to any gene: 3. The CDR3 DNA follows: TGTGCCAGCAGCCGCGGGACAGGGGGCAATGAGCAGTTCTTC. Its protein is CASSRGTGGNEQFF.

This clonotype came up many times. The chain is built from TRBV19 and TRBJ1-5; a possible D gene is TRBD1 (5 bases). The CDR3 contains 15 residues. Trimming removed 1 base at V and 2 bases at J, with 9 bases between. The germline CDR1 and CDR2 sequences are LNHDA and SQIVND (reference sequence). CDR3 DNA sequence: TGTGCCAGTAGTATAGTGGGGGAAGGCAATCAGCCCCAGCATTTT. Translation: CASSIVGEGNQPQHF.

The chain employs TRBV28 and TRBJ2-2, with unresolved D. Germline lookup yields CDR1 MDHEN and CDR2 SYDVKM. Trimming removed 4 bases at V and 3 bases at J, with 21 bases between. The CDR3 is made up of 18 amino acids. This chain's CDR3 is CASSSGSVFDTDTGELFF. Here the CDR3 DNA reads TGTGCCAGCAGTTCGGGCTCGGTTTTCGACACGGACACCGGGGAGCTGTTTTTT.

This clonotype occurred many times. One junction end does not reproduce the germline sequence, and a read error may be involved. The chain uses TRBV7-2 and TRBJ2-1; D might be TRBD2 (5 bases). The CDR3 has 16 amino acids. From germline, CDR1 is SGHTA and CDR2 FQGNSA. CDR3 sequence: CASSLAATSSYNEQFF. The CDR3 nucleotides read TGTGCCAGCAGCCTAGCCGCCACGAGCTCCTACAATGAGCAGTTCTTC.

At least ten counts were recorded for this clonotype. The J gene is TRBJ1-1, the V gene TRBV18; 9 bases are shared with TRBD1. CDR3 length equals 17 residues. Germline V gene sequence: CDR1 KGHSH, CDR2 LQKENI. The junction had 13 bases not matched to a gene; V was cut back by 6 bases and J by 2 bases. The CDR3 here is CASSPPGQGTKNTEAFF. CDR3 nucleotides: TGTGCCAGCTCCCCTCCGGGACAGGGTACAAAAAACACTGAAGCTTTCTTT.